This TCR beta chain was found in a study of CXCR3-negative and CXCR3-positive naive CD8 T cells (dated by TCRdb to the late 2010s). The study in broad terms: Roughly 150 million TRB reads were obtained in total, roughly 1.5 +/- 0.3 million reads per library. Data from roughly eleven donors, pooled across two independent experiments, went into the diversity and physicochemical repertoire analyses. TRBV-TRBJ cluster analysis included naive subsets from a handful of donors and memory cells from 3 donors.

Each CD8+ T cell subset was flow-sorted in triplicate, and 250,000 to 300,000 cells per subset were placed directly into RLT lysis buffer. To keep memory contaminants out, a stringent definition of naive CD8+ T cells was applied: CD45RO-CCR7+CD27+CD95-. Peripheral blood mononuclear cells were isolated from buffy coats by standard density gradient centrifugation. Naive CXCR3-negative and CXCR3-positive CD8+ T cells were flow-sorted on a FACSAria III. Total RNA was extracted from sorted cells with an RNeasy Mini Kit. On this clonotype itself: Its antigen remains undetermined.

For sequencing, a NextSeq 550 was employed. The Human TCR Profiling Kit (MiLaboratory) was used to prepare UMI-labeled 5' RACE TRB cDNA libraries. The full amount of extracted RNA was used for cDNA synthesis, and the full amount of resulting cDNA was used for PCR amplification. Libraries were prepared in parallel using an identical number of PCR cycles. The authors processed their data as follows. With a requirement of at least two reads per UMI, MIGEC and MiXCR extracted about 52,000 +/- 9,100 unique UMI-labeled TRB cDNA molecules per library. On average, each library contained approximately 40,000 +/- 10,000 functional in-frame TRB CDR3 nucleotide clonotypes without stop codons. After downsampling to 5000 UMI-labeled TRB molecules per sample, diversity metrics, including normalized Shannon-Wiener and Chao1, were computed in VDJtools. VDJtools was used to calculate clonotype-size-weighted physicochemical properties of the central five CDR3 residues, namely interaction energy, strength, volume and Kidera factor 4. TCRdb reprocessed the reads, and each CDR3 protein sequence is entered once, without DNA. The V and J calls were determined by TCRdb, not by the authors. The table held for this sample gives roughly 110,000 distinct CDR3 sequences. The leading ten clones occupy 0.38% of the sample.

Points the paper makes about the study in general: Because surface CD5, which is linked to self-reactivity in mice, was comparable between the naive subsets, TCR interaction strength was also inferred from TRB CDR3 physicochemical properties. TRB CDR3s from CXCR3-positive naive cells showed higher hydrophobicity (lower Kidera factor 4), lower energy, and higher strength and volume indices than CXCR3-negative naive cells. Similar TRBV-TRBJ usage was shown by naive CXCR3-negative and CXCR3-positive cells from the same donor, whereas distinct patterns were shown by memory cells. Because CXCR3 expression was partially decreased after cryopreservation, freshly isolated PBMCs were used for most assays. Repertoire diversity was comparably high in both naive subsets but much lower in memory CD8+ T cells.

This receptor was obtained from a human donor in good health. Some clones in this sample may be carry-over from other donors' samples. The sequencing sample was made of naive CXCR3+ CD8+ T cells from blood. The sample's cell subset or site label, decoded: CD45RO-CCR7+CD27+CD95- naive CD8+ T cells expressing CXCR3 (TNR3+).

The CDR3 here reads CSVPSGTTYEQYF. The V gene is TRBV29-1 and the J gene is TRBJ2-7; as DNA is missing, the TRBD2 call by TCRdb cannot be tested. The germline V gene gives CDR1 as SQVTM and CDR2 as ANQGSEA. CDR3 length: 13 amino acids, cysteine to phenylalanine. No nucleotide data were recorded.